A selection of T cell receptor beta chains follows, all from one sample in a study of shared clonotypes between healthy human individuals. The protocol was immunoSEQ multiplex PCR, while the TCRdb copy is restricted to in-frame clones and leaves out a portion. The sample yields hundreds of thousands of clones, roughly four fifths seen once. Sequencing input: PBMCs. These receptors came from a middle-aged woman in good health. Some clones in this sample may be carry-over from other donors' samples. Both conserved end residues are part of each CDR3. The D gene is left open where the match is weak. For some rows the clone size is stated as once, few or many, or as a class when expanded; others skip it.

J: TRBJ1-2; V: TRBV2; D: .; size: few; DNA: TGTGCCAGCAGGGACGTTTTTATAGGATCAAATGCTGGCTACACCTTC; CDR3: CASRDVFIGSNAGYTF
J: TRBJ2-4; V: TRBV18; D: TRBD2; size: .; DNA: TGTGCCAGCTCACCACCGGGCCTAGCGGGAGTTCGGAACATTCAGTACTTC; CDR3: CASSPPGLAGVRNIQYF
J: TRBJ1-4; V: TRBV28; D: TRBD1; size: .; DNA: TGTGCCAGCAGTTTGACAGGGCGGGGTGAAAAACTGTTTTTT; CDR3: CASSLTGRGEKLFF
J: TRBJ2-1; V: TRBV18; D: TRBD2; size: .; DNA: TGTGCCAGCTCACCGGGACTAACCGACAATGAGCAGTTCTTC; CDR3: CASSPGLTDNEQFF
J: TRBJ2-7; V: TRBV20-1; D: .; size: .; DNA: TGCAGCGCCCCGGTGGGAAACGAGCAGTACTTC; CDR3: CSAPVGNEQYF
J: TRBJ1-1; V: TRBV6-5; D: .; size: .; DNA: TGTGCCAGCAGTTACTCTAAGTGGGGAGGAACTGAAGCTTTCTTT; CDR3: CASSYSKWGGTEAFF
J: TRBJ1-2; V: TRBV5-4; D: .; size: .; DNA: TGTGCCAGCAGCTTGGGTATGCCGGCCGGGGGTGATGGCTACACCTTC; CDR3: CASSLGMPAGGDGYTF
J: TRBJ2-7; V: TRBV6-5; D: TRBD2; size: .; DNA: TGTGCCAGCTCCGGGACTAACTCCTACGAGCAGTACTTC; CDR3: CASSGTNSYEQYF
J: TRBJ2-3; V: TRBV2; D: TRBD1; size: .; DNA: TGTGCCAGCAGTTGGCAGGGGGCAACAGATACGCAGTATTTT; CDR3: CASSWQGATDTQYF
J: TRBJ2-2; V: TRBV30; D: .; size: .; DNA: TGTGCCTGGAGGGAATTGGCCGGGGAGCTGTTTTTT; CDR3: CAWRELAGELFF
J: TRBJ2-3; V: TRBV6-6; D: TRBD2; size: .; DNA: TGTGCCAGCTTACGGACTAGCGGGGTGTTGACGCAGTATTTT; CDR3: CASLRTSGVLTQYF